This TCR beta chain was sequenced for a study of blood T cells in healthy people across ages. Every sample gave at least 5.5 micrograms of total RNA when it was extracted. The use of a sample-barcoded 5' primer and a J-beta primer mix characterized a second PCR of about 6 to 12 cycles. Each CDR3 protein is one row after TCRdb ran MiXCR on the 5' RACE reads. The sample yields fewer than 2 million distinct CDR3 sequences, approximately 40% seen once. Study-wide results and limits: Per million T cells, TCR beta diversity dropped roughly linearly as age increased. Diversity of TCR beta correlated strongly with naive T cell percentage.

V trimming: 2 bases; J trimming: 2 bases; junction bases outside the gene matches: 14. Looked up from germline, CDR1 is MNHEY and CDR2 is SVGAGI. This CDR3 spans 19 amino acids. This clonotype was counted only a few times. What it binds is not known. The chain uses TRBV6-5 and TRBJ2-3, with 9 bases aligning to TRBD2. Sample: blood. The receptor comes from a human donor in good health. This chain's CDR3 is CASSYGVAGVPIPTDTQYF. Here the CDR3 DNA reads TGTGCCAGCAGTTACGGGGTAGCGGGGGTCCCAATCCCCACAGATACGCAGTATTTT.